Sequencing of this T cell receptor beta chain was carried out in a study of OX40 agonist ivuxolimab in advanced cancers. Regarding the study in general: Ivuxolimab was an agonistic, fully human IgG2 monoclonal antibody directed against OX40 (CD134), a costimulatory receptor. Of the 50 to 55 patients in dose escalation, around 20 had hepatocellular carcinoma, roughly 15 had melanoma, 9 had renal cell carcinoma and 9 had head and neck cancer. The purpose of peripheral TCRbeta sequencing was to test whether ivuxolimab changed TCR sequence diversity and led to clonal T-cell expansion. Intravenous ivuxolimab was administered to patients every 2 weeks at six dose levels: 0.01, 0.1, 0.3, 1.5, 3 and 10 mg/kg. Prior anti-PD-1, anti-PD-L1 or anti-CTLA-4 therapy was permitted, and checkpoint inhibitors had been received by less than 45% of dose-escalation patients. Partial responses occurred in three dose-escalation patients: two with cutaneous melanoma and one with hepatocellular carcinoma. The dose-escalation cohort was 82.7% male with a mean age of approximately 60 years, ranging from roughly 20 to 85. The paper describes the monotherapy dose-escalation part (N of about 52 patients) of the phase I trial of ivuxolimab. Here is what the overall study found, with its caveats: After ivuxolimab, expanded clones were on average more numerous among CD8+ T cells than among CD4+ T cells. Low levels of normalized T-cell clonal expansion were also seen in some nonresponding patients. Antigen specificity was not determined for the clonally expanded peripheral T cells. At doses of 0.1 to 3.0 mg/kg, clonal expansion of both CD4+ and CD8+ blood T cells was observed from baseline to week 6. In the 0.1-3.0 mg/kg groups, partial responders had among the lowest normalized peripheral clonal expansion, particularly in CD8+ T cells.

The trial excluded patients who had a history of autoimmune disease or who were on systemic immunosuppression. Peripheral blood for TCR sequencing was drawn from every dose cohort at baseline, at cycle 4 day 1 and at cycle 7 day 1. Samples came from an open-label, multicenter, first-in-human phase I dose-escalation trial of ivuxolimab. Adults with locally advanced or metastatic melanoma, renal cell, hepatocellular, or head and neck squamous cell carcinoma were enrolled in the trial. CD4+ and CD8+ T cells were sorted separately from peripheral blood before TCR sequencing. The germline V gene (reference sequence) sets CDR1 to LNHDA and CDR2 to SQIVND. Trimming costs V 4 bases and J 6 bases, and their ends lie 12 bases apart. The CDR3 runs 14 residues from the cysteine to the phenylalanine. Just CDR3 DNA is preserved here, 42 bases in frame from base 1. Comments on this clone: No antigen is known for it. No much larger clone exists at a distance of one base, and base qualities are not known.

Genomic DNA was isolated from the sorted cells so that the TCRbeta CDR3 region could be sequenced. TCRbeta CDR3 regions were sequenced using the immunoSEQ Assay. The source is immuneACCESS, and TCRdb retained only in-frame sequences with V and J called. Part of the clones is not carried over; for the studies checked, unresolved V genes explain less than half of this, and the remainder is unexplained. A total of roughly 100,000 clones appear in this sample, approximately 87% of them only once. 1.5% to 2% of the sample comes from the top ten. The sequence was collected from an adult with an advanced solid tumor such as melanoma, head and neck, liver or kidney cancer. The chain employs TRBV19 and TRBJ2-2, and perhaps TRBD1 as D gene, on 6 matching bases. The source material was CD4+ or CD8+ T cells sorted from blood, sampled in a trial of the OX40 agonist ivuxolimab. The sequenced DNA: TGTGCCAGTAGTACCAACAGGGAAGCCGGGGAGCTGTTTTTT. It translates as CASSTNREAGELFF.